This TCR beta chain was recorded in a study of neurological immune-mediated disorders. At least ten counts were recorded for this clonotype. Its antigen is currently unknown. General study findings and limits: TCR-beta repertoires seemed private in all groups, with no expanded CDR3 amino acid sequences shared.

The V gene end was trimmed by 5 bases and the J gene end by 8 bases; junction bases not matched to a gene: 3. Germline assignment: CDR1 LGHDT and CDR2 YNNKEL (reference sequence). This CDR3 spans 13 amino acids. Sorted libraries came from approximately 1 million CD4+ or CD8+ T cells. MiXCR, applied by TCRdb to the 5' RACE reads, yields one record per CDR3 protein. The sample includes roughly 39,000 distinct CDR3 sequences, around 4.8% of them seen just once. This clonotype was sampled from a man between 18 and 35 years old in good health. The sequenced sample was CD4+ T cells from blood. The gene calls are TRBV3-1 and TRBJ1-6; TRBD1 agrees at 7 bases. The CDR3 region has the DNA TGTGCCAGCAGCAGACAGGGTTATTCACCCCTCCACTTT. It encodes CASSRQGYSPLHF.